The TCR beta chain under discussion was sequenced for a study of OX40 agonist ivuxolimab in advanced cancers. The overall study: Dose-escalation patients were diagnosed with hepatocellular carcinoma, melanoma, renal cell cancer or head and neck cancer. Study-wide results and limits: Averaged across samples, CD8+ T cells carried more expanded clones than CD4+ did.

For this clone: Its specificity is unknown.

CDR1 is SGHAT and CDR2 is FQNNGV in the germline V gene. Between the trimmed V and J ends, which lost 3 bases and 3 bases, there was a span of 11 bases. The CDR3 is 14 amino acids. Repertoires were generated with immunoSEQ multiplex PCR, while TCRdb's copy carries only in-frame clones and drops some. Found here are approximately 92,000 clones, about 96% of them singletons; the top ten hold 2%. The input for sequencing was CD4+ or CD8+ T cells sorted from blood, taken in a trial of the OX40 agonist ivuxolimab. This receptor was identified in an adult with an advanced solid tumor such as melanoma, head and neck, liver or kidney cancer. This chain connects TRBV11-2 to TRBJ2-5; D perhaps matches TRBD1 (6 bases). The CDR3 DNA follows: TGTGCCAGCAGCTTCAGGGACAAAAAAGAGACCCAGTACTTC. It codes for CASSFRDKKETQYF.